This T cell receptor beta chain was identified during a study of cytomegalovirus exposure and HLA in healthy donors. Study-level information: In terms of ancestry, the Caucasian-associated cluster contained 75% to 85% of the roughly 400 genotyped donors. Study results and limitations: In a later analysis, a missense DCLRE1C variant was linked to TCR beta V- and J-gene trimming. In an earlier analysis, productive rearrangement rates for most beta V segments clustered near 87% or 30%.

The CDR3 covers 14 residues. Trimming took off 2 bases at V and 6 bases at J, with 13 bases between the two ends. Germline V lookup: CDR1 MRHNA, CDR2 SNTAGT. For this clone: The antigen is unknown.

With 60 Vbeta and 13 Jbeta primers, the PCR was carried out. Assay: immunoSEQ multiplex PCR; the TCRdb copy retains only in-frame clones and omits some. The sample shows 65,000 to 95,000 clones, more than 70% of them seen only once. The chain carries TRBV6-4 and TRBJ1-2; no clear D. This TCR was recovered from a male donor in good health and CMV-seropositive. Sequencing was performed on PBMCs. CDR3 protein: CASSDGSEANGYTF. The DNA for the CDR3 is TGTGCCAGCAGTGACGGGTCGGAGGCCAATGGCTACACCTTC.